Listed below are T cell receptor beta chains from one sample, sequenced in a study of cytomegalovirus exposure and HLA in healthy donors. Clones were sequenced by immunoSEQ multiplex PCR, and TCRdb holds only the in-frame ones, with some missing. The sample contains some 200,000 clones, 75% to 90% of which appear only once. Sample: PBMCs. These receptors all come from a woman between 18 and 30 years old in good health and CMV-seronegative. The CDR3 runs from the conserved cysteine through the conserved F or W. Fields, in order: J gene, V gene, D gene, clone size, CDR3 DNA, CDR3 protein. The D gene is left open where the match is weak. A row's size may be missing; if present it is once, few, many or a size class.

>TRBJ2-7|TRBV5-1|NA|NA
TGCGCCAGCAGCTTGGAGGACTTTTACGAGCAGTACTTC
CASSLEDFYEQYF
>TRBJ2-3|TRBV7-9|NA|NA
TGTGCCAGCAGCTTAGACTCGCCCCTAGATACGCAGTATTTT
CASSLDSPLDTQYF
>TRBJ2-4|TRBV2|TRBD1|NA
TGTGCCAGCAGAAGACAGGGAGAAAACATTCAGTACTTC
CASRRQGENIQYF
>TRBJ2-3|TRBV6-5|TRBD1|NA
TGTGCCAGCAGTTACAGTACGGGACAGGGCACAGATACGCAGTATTTT
CASSYSTGQGTDTQYF
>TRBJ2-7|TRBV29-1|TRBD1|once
TGCAGCGTAGCCGGGACAGAACCCTACGAGCAGTACTTC
CSVAGTEPYEQYF
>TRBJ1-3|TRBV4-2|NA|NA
TGTGCCAGCAGCCAAGATCTCTTGGACAGCTCTGGAAACACCATATATTTT
CASSQDLLDSSGNTIYF
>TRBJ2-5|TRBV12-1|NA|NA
TGTGCCAGCAGCTTAGGACTAGCGGGAGCGGTGGAGACCCAGTACTTC
CASSLGLAGAVETQYF
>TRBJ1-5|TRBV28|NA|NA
TGTGCCAGCAGTACTACAGGGAAGGGGTATCAGCCCCAGCATTTT
CASSTTGKGYQPQHF
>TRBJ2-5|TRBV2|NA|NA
TGTGCCAGCTACATGTTCGGGGTCGAGACCCAGTACTTC
CASYMFGVETQYF
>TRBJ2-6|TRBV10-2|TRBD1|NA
TGCGCCAGCAGTTTGACAGGGGGAAGCTCTGGGGCCAACGTCCTGACTTTC
CASSLTGGSSGANVLTF
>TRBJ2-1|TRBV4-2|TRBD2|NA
TGTGCCAGCAGCCGGCCTAGCGGGGGAAGTTGGGAGCAGTTCTTC
CASSRPSGGSWEQFF
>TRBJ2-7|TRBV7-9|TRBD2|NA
TGTGCCAGCAGTCGTCTAGTGGCGGGGGGTTACGAGCAGTACTTC
CASSRLVAGGYEQYF
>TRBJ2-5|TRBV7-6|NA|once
TGTGCCAGCAGCGTTAGGGGACAAGAGACCCAGTACTTC
CASSVRGQETQYF
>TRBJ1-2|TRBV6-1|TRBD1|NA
TGTGCCAGCAGTGTTAACAGGGGGAACTATGGCTACACCTTC
CASSVNRGNYGYTF